The entry below describes one T cell receptor (beta chain). The data originate from a study of cytomegalovirus exposure and HLA in healthy donors. Study details: Of some 360 genotyped donors, approximately 80% clustered with self-reported Caucasian donors.

The PCR made use of 60 Vbeta and 13 Jbeta primers. Sequencing was performed with immunoSEQ multiplex PCR; in TCRdb, only in-frame clones are kept and a portion is missing. The sample shows about 150,000 clones, about 81% of them seen only once. The TCR comes from a man aged 30 to 45 in good health and CMV-seronegative. The material sequenced was PBMCs.

The DNA for the CDR3 is TGTGCCAGCAGTGACAGGGGGGATAACACTGAAGCTTTCTTT. Translated: CASSDRGDNTEAFF. This rearrangement joins TRBV6-1 to TRBJ1-1, with TRBD1 matching 7 bases. This CDR3 is 14 amino acids long. V lost 3 bases and J lost 2; bases outside the gene matches: 3. Germline CDR1 MNHNS, CDR2 SASEGT.